This TCR beta chain is drawn from a study of T cells expressing NK-cell markers. Study context: HCMV seropositivity marked seven of the eight sequenced donors; one was seronegative. Findings and caveats of the study: Roughly six donors showed dominant NKG2C+ clonotypes comprising about 1.0-7.0% of their CD8+ T cells. Whether expanded NKG2C+ T cell clones recognized HCMV stayed uncertain.

For this clonotype: The antigen is undetermined.

TCRdb reanalyzed the 5' RACE reads, giving one entry per CDR3 protein sequence and no DNA. This listing includes about 160,000 distinct CDR3 sequences. CDR1 SGHDT and CDR2 YYEEEE come from the germline V gene. There are 16 residues in the CDR3. The receptor was derived from a woman aged 18 to 69 in good health. The chain links TRBV5-6 to TRBJ1-5; TCRdb names TRBD1, which stays unverified in the absence of DNA. Sequencing input: blood T cells: a sorted CD56 or NKG2C T cell subset, CD4+ or CD8+ T cells, or bulk PBMC T cells (not recorded which). The CDR3 protein is CASSRTGVSSNQPQHF. Full variable domain (remainder filled in from reference TRBV5-6 and TRBJ1-5): DAGVTQSPTHLIKTRGQQVTLRCSPKSGHDTVSWYQQALGQGPQFIFQYYEEEERQRGNFPDRFSGHQFPNYSSELNVNALLLGDSALYLCASSRTGVSSNQPQHFGDGTRLSIL.